This T cell receptor beta chain was sequenced for a study of cytomegalovirus exposure and HLA in healthy donors. PCR involved 60 Vbeta and 13 Jbeta primers. The repertoire was sequenced with immunoSEQ multiplex PCR; TCRdb's copy has only in-frame clones and lacks some. Here the sample spans more than 200,000 clones, 60% to 80% being singletons. The receptor was isolated from a male donor in good health and CMV-seronegative. The sample was PBMCs.

CDR3 nucleotide sequence: TGTGCCAGCAGCGTATCGGGACTTACCCTTGGGAACATTCAGTACTTC. It is translated as CASSVSGLTLGNIQYF. The V and J genes are TRBV9 and TRBJ2-4, with D perhaps matching TRBD2 (6 bases). Trimming pared 1 base from V and 7 bases from J, leaving 18 bases between. The CDR3 is 16 residues long. Germline CDR1 reads SGDLS; CDR2 reads YYNGEE.